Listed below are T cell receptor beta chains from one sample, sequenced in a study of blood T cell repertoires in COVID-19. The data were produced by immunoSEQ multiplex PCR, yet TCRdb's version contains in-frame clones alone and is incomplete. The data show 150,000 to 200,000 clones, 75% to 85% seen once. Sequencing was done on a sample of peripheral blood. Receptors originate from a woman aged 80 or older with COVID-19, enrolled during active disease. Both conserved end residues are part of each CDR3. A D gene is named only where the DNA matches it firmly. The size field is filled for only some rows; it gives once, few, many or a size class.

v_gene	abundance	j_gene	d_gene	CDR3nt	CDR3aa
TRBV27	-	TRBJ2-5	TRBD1	TGTGCCAGCAGATTGGGACAGCAAGAGACCCAGTACTTC	CASRLGQQETQYF
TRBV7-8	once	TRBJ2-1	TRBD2	TGTGCCAGCAGCTTACCATTCGGGAGACTAGCGGGAGGGCTAAACTCCTACAATGAGCAGTTCTTC	CASSLPFGRLAGGLNSYNEQFF
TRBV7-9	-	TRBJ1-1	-	TGTGCCAGCAGCTTAACCGGTGAAGCTTTCTTT	CASSLTGEAFF
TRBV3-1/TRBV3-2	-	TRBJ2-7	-	TGTGCCAGCAGCCAAGACGGAAGCGCGTCCTACGAGCAGTACTTC	CASSQDGSASYEQYF
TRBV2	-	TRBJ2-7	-	TGTGCCAGCAGTGAAGCGCTTCGGGGTTTGGGCTACGAGCAGTACTTC	CASSEALRGLGYEQYF
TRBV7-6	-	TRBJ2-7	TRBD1	TGTGCCAGCAGCTTAGTGACAGGGGTAGGAGCCTACGAGCAGTACTTC	CASSLVTGVGAYEQYF
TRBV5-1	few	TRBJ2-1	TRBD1	TGCGCCAGCAGCTTATTCGGGACAGGGGAGCAGTTCTTC	CASSLFGTGEQFF
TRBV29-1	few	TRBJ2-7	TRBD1	TGCAGCGTGCTCGGGACAGGGAGCTACGAGCAGTACTTC	CSVLGTGSYEQYF
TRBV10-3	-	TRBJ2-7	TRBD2	TGTGCCATCAGTGTAGGTGGAGTAGCGGGAGGGGTAGCCTACGAGCAGTACTTC	CAISVGGVAGGVAYEQYF
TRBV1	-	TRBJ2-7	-	TGCACCAGCAGCCAAAGCCACACCAGCGGGAGGGAAAACGAGCAGTACTTC	CTSSQSHTSGRENEQYF
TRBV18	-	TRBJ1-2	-	TGTGCCAGCTCACCGGGCCAAACCCTTTATGGCTACACCTTC	CASSPGQTLYGYTF
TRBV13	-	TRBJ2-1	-	TGTGCCAGCAGCTTAGATCCCCTCTACAATGAGCAGTTCTTC	CASSLDPLYNEQFF
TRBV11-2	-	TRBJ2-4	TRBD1	TGTGCCAGCAGCTTAGACAGGGGGCCTGACATTCAGTACTTC	CASSLDRGPDIQYF
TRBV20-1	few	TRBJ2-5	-	TGCAGTGCCCCTCTGGGGGCGACCCAGTACTTC	CSAPLGATQYF
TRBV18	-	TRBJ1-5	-	TGTGCCAGCTCACCCTCCGGGTTCCATAGCAATCAGCCCCAGCATTTT	CASSPSGFHSNQPQHF
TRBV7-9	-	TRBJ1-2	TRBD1	TGTGCCAGCAGCTCATCAGGGGAAGGGGGCGGCTACACCTTC	CASSSSGEGGGYTF
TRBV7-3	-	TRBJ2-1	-	TGTGCCAGCAGCCAACTTTTCCGCGGCCCTGGATTGAGCGGGCAGTTCTTC	CASSQLFRGPGLSGQFF
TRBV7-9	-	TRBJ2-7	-	TGTGCCAGCAGCTCCCACGAGGGTTGGGACGAGCAGTACTTC	CASSSHEGWDEQYF
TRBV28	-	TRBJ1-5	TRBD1	TGTGCCAGCAGTTCCCGGACAGGGGGGAATCAGCCCCAGCATTTT	CASSSRTGGNQPQHF
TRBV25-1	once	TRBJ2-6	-	TGTGCCAGCAGTTCTTCCCGGGATTCTGGGGCCAACGTCCTGACTTTC	CASSSSRDSGANVLTF
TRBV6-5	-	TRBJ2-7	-	TGTGCCAGCAGTCGTGGGACATTCCGCTCCTACGAGCAGTACTTC	CASSRGTFRSYEQYF
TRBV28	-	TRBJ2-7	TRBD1	TGTGCCAGCAGTTTTCTAGCCGGGACAGGGGGCTCCTACGAGCAGTACTTC	CASSFLAGTGGSYEQYF
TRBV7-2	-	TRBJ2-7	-	TGTGCCAGCAGCCGTGTTTCCTACGAGCAGTACTTC	CASSRVSYEQYF
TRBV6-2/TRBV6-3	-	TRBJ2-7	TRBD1	TGTGCCAGCAGCGTCGGGACAGAACTTGGGCAGTACTTC	CASSVGTELGQYF
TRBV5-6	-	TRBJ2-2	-	TGTGCCAGCACCAAAAGGGGTAGACTCACCGGGGAGCTGTTTTTT	CASTKRGRLTGELFF
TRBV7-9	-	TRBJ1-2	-	TGTGCCAGCAGCTTATGGGAACAGGGAAAGGATGGCTACACCTTC	CASSLWEQGKDGYTF
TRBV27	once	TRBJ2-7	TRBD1	TGTGCCAGCAGTGCCACAGGGGCAAGCGAGCAGTACTTC	CASSATGASEQYF
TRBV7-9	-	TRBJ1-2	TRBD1	TGTGCCAGCAGCTTAAGCACAGGGGGCGCGTACTATGGCTACACCTTC	CASSLSTGGAYYGYTF
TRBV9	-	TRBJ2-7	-	TGTGCCAGCAGCGTAGGGGGGCGGGGACTACCACCATTCTCCTACGAGCAGTACTTC	CASSVGGRGLPPFSYEQYF
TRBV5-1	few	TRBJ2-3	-	TGCGCCAGCAGCTTGCAGGTGACGGGGGGCCCGGTCGCAGATACGCAGTATTTT	CASSLQVTGGPVADTQYF
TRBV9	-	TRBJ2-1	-	TGTGCCAGCAGCCCCCGACTGAGCTCCTACAATGAGCAGTTCTTC	CASSPRLSSYNEQFF
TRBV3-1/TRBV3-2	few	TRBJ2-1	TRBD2	TGTGCCAGCAGCGAACGCAGGAGATCGACTAGCGGGAGGGCCCTCAATGAGCAGTTCTTC	CASSERRRSTSGRALNEQFF
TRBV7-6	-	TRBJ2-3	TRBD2	TGTGCCAGCAGCTGGCCGGGACTAGCGGGGGGAACTAGCACAGATACGCAGTATTTT	CASSWPGLAGGTSTDTQYF
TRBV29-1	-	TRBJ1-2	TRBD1	TGCAGCGCGGTGGACAGGGAGGGGTATGGCTACACCTTC	CSAVDREGYGYTF
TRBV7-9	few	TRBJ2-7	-	TGTGCCAGCAGCTTGACTTCCCGAGGGGGAGAGCAGTACTTC	CASSLTSRGGEQYF
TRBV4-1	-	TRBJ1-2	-	TGCGCCAGCAGCCAAGACCCCCGGAGGATCTATGGCTACACCTTC	CASSQDPRRIYGYTF
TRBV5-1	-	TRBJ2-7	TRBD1	TGCGCCAGCAGCACCTTACCGGGACAGGGGTACGAGCAGTACTTC	CASSTLPGQGYEQYF
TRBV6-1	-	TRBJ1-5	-	TGTGCCAGCAGTGAGGTGGGCTTCAGGAATCAGCCCCAGCATTTT	CASSEVGFRNQPQHF
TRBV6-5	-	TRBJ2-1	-	TGTGCCAGCAGCCGAGACAGTCGGCAGCAGTTCTTC	CASSRDSRQQFF
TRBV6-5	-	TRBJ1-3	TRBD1	TGTGCCAGCAGCCCCACAGGGGGCAGGGACACCATATATTTT	CASSPTGGRDTIYF
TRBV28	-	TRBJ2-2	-	TGTGCCAGCAGGGTCCTAACGGGGACACCCGGGGAGCTGTTTTTT	CASRVLTGTPGELFF